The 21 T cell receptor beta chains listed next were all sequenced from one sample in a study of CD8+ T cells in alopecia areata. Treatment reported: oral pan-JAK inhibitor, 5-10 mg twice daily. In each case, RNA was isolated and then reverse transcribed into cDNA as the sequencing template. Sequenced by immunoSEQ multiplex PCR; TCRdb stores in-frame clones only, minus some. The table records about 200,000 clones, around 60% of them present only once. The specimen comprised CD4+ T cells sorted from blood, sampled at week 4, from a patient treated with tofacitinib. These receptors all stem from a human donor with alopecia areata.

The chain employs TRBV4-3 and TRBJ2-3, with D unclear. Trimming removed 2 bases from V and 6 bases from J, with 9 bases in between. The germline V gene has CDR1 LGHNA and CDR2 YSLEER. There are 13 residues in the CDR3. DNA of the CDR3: TGCGCCAGCAGCCAAAGCCCCTCGGATACGCAGTATTTT. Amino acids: CASSQSPSDTQYF.

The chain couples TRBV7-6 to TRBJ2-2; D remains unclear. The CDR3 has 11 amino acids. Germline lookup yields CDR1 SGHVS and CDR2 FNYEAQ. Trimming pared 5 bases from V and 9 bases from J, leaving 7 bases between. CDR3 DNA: TGTGCCAGCAGCCGGCTTCGGGAGCTGTTTTTT. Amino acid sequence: CASSRLRELFF.

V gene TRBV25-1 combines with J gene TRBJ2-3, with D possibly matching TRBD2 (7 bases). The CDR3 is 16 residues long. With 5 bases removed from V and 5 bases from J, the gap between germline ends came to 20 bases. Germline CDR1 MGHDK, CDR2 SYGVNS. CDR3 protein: CASSLRGGGLRDTQYF. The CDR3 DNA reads TGTGCCAGCAGTCTTCGTGGGGGGGGCCTGAGAGATACGCAGTATTTT.

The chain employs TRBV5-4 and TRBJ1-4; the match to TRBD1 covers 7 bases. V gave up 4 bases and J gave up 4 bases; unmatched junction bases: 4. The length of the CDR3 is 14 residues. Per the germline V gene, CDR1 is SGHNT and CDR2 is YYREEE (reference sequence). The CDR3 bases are TGTGCCAGCAGCCCAGGGGGGCTTAATGAAAAACTGTTTTTT. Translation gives CASSPGGLNEKLFF.

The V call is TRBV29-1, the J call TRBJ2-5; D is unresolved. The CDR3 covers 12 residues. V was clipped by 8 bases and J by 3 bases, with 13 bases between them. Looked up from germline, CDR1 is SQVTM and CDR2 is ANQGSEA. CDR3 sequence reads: CSTRTQKETQYF. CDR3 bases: TGCAGCACCCGGACGCAGAAAGAGACCCAGTACTTC.

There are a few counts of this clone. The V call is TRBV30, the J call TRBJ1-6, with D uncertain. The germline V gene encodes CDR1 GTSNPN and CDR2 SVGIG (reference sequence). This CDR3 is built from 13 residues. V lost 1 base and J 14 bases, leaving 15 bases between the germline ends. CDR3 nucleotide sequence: TGTGCCTGGAGTGCGGGTAACCCTTTCACCCTCCACTTT. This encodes CAWSAGNPFTLHF.

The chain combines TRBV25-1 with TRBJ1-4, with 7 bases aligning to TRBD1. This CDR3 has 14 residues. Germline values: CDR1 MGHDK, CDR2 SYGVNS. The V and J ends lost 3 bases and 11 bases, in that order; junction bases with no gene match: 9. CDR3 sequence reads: CASSDHSGTAKLFF. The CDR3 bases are TGTGCCAGCAGTGACCACTCCGGGACAGCTAAACTGTTTTTT.

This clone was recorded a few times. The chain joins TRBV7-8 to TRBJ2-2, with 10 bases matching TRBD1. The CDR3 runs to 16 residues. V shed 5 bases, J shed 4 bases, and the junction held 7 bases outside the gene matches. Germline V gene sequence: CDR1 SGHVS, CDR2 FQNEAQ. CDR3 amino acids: CASSPPDRGGTGELFF. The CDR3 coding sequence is TGTGCCAGCAGCCCACCGGACAGGGGGGGCACCGGGGAGCTGTTTTTT.

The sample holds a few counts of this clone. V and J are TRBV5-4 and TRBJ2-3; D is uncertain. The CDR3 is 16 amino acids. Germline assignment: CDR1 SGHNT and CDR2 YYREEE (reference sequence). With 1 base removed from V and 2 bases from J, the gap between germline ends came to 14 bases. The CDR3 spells CASSLFKGVNTDTQYF. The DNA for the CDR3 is TGTGCCAGCAGCTTGTTCAAGGGTGTAAACACAGATACGCAGTATTTT.

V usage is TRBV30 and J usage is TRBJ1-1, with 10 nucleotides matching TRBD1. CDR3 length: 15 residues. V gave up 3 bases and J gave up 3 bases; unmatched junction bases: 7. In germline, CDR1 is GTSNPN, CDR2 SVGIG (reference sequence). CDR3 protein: CAWSPGQGLHTEAFF. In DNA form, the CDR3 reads TGTGCCTGGAGCCCGGGACAGGGGTTACACACTGAAGCTTTCTTT.

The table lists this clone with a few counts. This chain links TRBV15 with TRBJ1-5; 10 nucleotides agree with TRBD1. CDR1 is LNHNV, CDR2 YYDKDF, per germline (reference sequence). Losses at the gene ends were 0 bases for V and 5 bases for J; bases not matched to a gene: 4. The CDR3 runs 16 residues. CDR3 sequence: CATSRDRGTGDQPQHF. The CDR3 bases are TGTGCCACCAGCAGAGATAGAGGGACAGGGGATCAGCCCCAGCATTTT.

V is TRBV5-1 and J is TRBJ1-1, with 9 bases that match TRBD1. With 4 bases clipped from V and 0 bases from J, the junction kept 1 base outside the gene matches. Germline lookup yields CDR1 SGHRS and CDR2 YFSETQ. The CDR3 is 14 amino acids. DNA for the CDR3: TGCGCCAGCAGCCGGGACAGGGTGAACACTGAAGCTTTCTTT. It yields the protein CASSRDRVNTEAFF.

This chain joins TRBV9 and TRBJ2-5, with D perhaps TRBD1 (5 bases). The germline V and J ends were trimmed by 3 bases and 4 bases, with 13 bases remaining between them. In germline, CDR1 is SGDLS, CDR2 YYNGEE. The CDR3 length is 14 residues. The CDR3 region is CASSATGMGETQYF. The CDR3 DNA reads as TGTGCCAGCAGCGCTACAGGAATGGGAGAGACCCAGTACTTC.

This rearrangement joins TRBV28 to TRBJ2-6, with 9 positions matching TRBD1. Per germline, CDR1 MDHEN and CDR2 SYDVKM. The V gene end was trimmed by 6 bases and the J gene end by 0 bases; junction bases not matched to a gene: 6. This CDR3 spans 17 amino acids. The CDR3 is CASSSGQGNSGANVLTF. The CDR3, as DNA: TGTGCCAGCAGCTCGGGACAGGGCAACTCTGGGGCCAACGTCCTGACTTTC.

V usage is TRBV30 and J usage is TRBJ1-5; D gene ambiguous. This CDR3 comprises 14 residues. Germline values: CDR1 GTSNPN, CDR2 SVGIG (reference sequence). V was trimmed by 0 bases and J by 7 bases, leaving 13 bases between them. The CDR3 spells CAWSVDTLGQPQHF. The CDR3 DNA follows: TGTGCCTGGAGTGTCGACACCCTAGGACAGCCCCAGCATTTT.

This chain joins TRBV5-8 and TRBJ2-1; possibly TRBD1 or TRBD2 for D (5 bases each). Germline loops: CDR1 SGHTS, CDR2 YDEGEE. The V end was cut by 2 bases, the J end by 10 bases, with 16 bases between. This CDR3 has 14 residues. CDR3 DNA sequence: TGTGCCAGCAGCTTTCAGGGACCGCCGCGCGAGCAGTTCTTC. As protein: CASSFQGPPREQFF.

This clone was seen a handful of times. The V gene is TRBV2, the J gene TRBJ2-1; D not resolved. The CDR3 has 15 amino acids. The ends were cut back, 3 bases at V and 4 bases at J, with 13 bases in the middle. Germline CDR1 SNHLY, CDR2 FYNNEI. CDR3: CASSETAVGYNEQFF. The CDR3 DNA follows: TGTGCCAGCAGTGAGACTGCCGTGGGGTACAATGAGCAGTTCTTC.

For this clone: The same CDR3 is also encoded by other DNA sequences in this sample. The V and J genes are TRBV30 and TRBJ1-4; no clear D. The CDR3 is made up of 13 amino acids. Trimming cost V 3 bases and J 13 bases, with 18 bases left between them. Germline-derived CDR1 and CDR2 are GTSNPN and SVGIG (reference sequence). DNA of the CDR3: TGTGCCTGGAGGGACTACGCTAACTATGGACTGTTTTTT. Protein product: CAWRDYANYGLFF.

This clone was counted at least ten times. The CDR3 DNA reads as TGTGCCAGCAGCTTGCGACATGACGGAAACACCATATATTTT. This gives the protein CASSLRHDGNTIYF. This chain uses TRBV13 with TRBJ1-3; D unresolved. Germline CDR1 PRHDT, CDR2 FYEKMQ (reference sequence). V lost 3 bases to trimming and J lost 4 bases, with 10 bases between them. The CDR3 runs to 14 residues. The whole variable domain, filled in from reference TRBV13 and TRBJ1-3, reads AAGVIQSPRHLIKEKRETATLKCYPIPRHDTVYWYQQGPGQDPQFLISFYEKMQSDKGSIPDRFSAQQFSDYHSELNMSSLELGDSALYFCASSLRHDGNTIYFGEGSWLTVV.

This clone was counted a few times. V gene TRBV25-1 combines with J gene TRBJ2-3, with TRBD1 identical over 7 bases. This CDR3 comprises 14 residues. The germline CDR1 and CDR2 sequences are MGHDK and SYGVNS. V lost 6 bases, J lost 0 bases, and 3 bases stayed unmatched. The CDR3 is CASSRQGSTDTQYF. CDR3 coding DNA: TGTGCCAGCAGCCGACAGGGTAGCACAGATACGCAGTATTTT.

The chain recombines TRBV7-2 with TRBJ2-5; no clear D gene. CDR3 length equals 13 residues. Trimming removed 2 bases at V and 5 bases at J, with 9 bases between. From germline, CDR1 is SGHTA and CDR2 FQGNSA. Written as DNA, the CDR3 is TGTGCCAGCAGCTTAAGGCGAAGCGAGACCCAGTACTTC. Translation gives CASSLRRSETQYF.